Below are 5 T cell receptor beta chains sequenced from a single sample in a study of beta chain features in type 1 diabetes (dated by TCRdb to about 2018). Library generation was performed with the immunoSEQ multiplex PCR assay. The High Capacity cDNA Reverse Transcription Kit was used to reverse transcribe all of the isolated RNA, meaning that expressed TCRB transcripts were what got sequenced. TCRdb limited this immuneACCESS table to in-frame rearrangements with V and J called. A share of clones is missing; checked studies link under half to unresolved V genes, and the rest is unexplained. The sample table records 140,000 or so clones; 9% to 9.5% of these occur just once. The leading ten clones occupy about 0.61% of the sample. The sequenced material came from central memory CD4+ T cells from blood. Source of these receptors: a man younger than 35 in good health.

This clone was picked up a small number of times. CDR3 protein: CASGMTSADTQYF. In DNA, the CDR3 is TGTGCCAGCGGAATGACTAGTGCAGATACGCAGTATTTT. The chain couples TRBV5-4 to TRBJ2-3; TRBD2 might be the D (6 bases). The CDR3 loop spans 13 amino acids. Trimming removed 7 bases at V and 4 bases at J, with 13 bases between. Per germline, CDR1 SGHNT and CDR2 YYREEE (reference sequence).

This clone was detected many times. The chain uses TRBV29-1 and TRBJ1-1, with D possibly TRBD1 on 5 matching bases. V dropped 6 bases and J dropped 1 base, with 12 bases sitting between them. Looked up from germline, CDR1 is SQVTM and CDR2 is ANQGSEA. This CDR3 spans 13 amino acids. The DNA for the CDR3 is TGCAGCGTGGTACAGGTTCAGAACACTGAAGCTTTCTTT. Amino acid sequence: CSVVQVQNTEAFF.

The gene calls are TRBV28 and TRBJ1-4; 9 bases match TRBD1. This CDR3 has 15 amino acids. Trimming at V came to 4 bases and at J to 5 bases, leaving 5 bases not matched to a gene. The germline CDR1 and CDR2 sequences are MDHEN and SYDVKM. CDR3 in DNA: TGTGCCAGCAGTTATCCCGGGACAGGGAATGAAAAACTGTTTTTT. Translated, it gives CASSYPGTGNEKLFF.

The rearrangement uses TRBV11-2 and TRBJ1-2; 9 bases line up with TRBD1. Germline trimming cut 5 bases from V and 8 bases from J; bases unmatched to any gene: 6. CDR3 length equals 13 residues. Germline V lookup: CDR1 SGHAT, CDR2 FQNNGV. CDR3 loop: CASSRTGGEGYTF. CDR3 sequence (DNA): TGTGCCAGCAGCCGTACAGGGGGCGAAGGCTACACCTTC. The variable domain in full, with the rest retrieved from reference TRBV11-2 and TRBJ1-2, is EAGVAQSPRYKIIEKRQSVAFWCNPISGHATLYWYQQILGQGPKLLIQFQNNGVVDDSQLPKDRFSAERLKGVDSTLKIQPAKLEDSAVYLCASSRTGGEGYTFGSGTRLTVV.

The chain recombines TRBV6-6 with TRBJ2-3; 11 bases match TRBD2. Germline CDR1 is MNHNY and CDR2 is SVGAGI (reference sequence). This CDR3 spans 14 amino acids. J was trimmed by 1 base and V by 8 bases; bases with no gene match: 2. CDR3 in amino acids: CASSSGGRTDTQYF. For the CDR3, the DNA is TGTGCCAGCTCTAGCGGGGGGCGCACAGATACGCAGTATTTT.